This entry lists 30 T cell receptor beta chains sequenced from one sample in a study of blood T cells in healthy people across ages. Primers used in a second PCR of roughly 6 to 12 cycles were a sample-barcoded 5' primer and a J-beta primer mix. One entry per CDR3 protein, called by TCRdb with MiXCR from the 5' RACE reads. This table has around 870,000 distinct CDR3 sequences, about 28% appearing once. Source material: blood. The source is a woman of 80 years or more in good health.

This clonotype occurred a few times. The rearrangement uses TRBV30 and TRBJ1-2, with a possible D match to TRBD1 (5 bases). The CDR3 sequence is 13 residues long. Germline CDR1 and CDR2: GTSNPN and SVGIG (reference sequence). Trimming removed 4 bases at V and 8 bases at J, with 17 bases between. The CDR3 protein is CAWTPTVSMGYTF. The CDR3 DNA is TGTGCCTGGACTCCGACAGTCTCTATGGGCTACACCTTC.

The chain links TRBV19 to TRBJ1-6, with D unclear. The length of the CDR3 is 14 residues. V was trimmed by 6 bases and J by 7 bases, leaving 13 bases between them. Looked up from germline, CDR1 is LNHDA and CDR2 is SQIVND (reference sequence). The CDR3 coding sequence is TGTGCCAGTAGCCTTGCGGGGTTAAATTCACCCCTCCACTTT. Translated: CASSLAGLNSPLHF.

Comment on this clonotype: A much larger clone lies a single base off, so this may be a read error. This chain connects TRBV7-2 to TRBJ2-4, with a weak D call TRBD1 (6 bases). This CDR3 is built from 14 residues. The germline gives CDR1 SGHTA, CDR2 FQGNSA. V lost 2 bases and J lost 13, with 18 bases in between. CDR3 coding DNA: TGTGCCAGCAGCTTAAGTTGGGGGCTCAATGAGCAGTACTTC. The encoded protein is CASSLSWGLNEQYF.

CDR3 residues: CASSGASRIHEQYF. In DNA, the CDR3 is TGTGCCAGTAGTGGTGCTAGCAGAATCCACGAGCAGTACTTC. The chain has TRBV19 and TRBJ2-7, with a weak D call TRBD2 (5 bases). Trimming removed 5 bases at V and 5 bases at J, with 16 bases between. CDR1 is LNHDA and CDR2 is SQIVND in the germline V gene (reference sequence). This CDR3 comprises 14 residues.

This clonotype was seen a few times. The V gene is TRBV30, the J gene TRBJ2-3, with 12 positions matching TRBD2. The ends lost 1 base at V and 1 base at J; junction bases unmatched: 6. Germline V CDR1 and CDR2: GTSNPN, SVGIG (reference sequence). There are 17 residues in the CDR3. In DNA form, the CDR3 reads TGTGCCTGGAGTGGCAGGAGGACTAGCGGGGGCACAGATACGCAGTATTTT. This codes for CAWSGRRTSGGTDTQYF.

V is TRBV19 and J is TRBJ1-4; D uncertain. CDR1 is LNHDA, CDR2 SQIVND, per germline (reference sequence). The CDR3 contains 13 residues. Deletions cut 5 bases from V and 5 bases from J, with 9 bases between. CDR3 sequence: CASSSSKNEKLFF. For the CDR3, the DNA is TGTGCCAGTAGTTCCAGTAAGAATGAAAAACTGTTTTTT.

On this clonotype itself: This sequence may be a read error, since a much larger clone differs from it by one base. This chain links TRBV4-3 with TRBJ2-5; D may be TRBD1 or TRBD2 (5 bases each). Trimming stripped 3 bases from V and 11 bases from J, with 16 bases between. The CDR3 totals 13 residues. CDR1 LGHNA and CDR2 YSLEER come from the germline V gene. The CDR3: CASSHPKGEKQYF. CDR3 nucleotide sequence: TGCGCCAGCAGCCACCCAAAAGGGGAGAAGCAGTACTTC.

To note about this clonotype: A much larger clone is a single base away; this may be a read error. The chain carries TRBV4-3 and TRBJ1-4, with a possible D match to TRBD1 (5 bases). The CDR3 spans 14 residues. V was cut by 3 bases and J by 6 bases, with 11 bases left in between. Germline loops: CDR1 LGHNA, CDR2 YSLEER. The CDR3 DNA is TGCGCCAGCAGCCAGCCAGGGTTGGATGAAAAACTGTTTTTT. Its protein is CASSQPGLDEKLFF.

The chain uses TRBV7-8 and TRBJ1-2; 8 bases agree with TRBD1. The CDR3 length is 15 residues. Per germline, CDR1 SGHVS and CDR2 FQNEAQ. Germline trimming cut 5 bases from V and 7 bases from J; bases unmatched to any gene: 12. In DNA form, the CDR3 reads TGTGCCAGCAGCCTAAAATTGCAGGGGGCCGGTGGCTACACCTTC. This translates into CASSLKLQGAGGYTF.

In its sample, this clonotype was seen a few times. J is TRBJ1-1 and V is TRBV6-1, with 8 bases that match TRBD1. This CDR3 is built from 13 residues. Per germline, CDR1 MNHNS and CDR2 SASEGT. The V and J ends lost 5 bases and 7 bases, in that order; junction bases with no gene match: 6. The CDR3: CASSSRDRFEAFF. The CDR3 DNA reads as TGTGCCAGCAGTTCCCGGGACAGGTTTGAAGCTTTCTTT.

In regard to this clonotype: A single base separates this from a much larger clone, so it may be a read error. V usage is TRBV6-6 and J usage is TRBJ1-2; 11 positions agree with TRBD1. The CDR3 length is 15 residues. Germline-derived CDR1 and CDR2 are MNHNY and SVGAGI (reference sequence). The CDR3 DNA is TGTGCCGGCAGTTACACGGACAGGGGGCGCGGGGGCTACACCTTC. The encoded protein is CAGSYTDRGRGGYTF.

This clonotype was detected many times. The chain is built from TRBV6-2 or TRBV6-3 and TRBJ2-3, with 8 bases aligning to TRBD2. With 0 bases clipped from V and 5 bases from J, the junction kept 4 bases outside the gene matches. The CDR3 sequence is 15 residues long. The germline CDR1 and CDR2 sequences are MNHEY and SVGEGT. The CDR3 DNA reads as TGTGCCAGCAGTTACTCCGGACTAGCCGGAGATACGCAGTATTTT. This sequence encodes CASSYSGLAGDTQYF.

The rearrangement joins TRBV20-1 to TRBJ1-1; 7 bases fit TRBD1. The CDR3 is 15 residues long. Germline CDR1 reads DFQATT; CDR2 reads SNEGSKA (reference sequence). Germline trimming cut 8 bases from V and 0 bases from J; bases unmatched to any gene: 12. CDR3 nucleotides: TGCAGTACGACAGGGATTAGTTACATGAACACTGAAGCTTTCTTT. This gives the protein CSTTGISYMNTEAFF.

This clonotype appeared many times. This chain joins TRBV20-1 and TRBJ2-3, with 11 bases lining up with TRBD2. This CDR3 comprises 17 residues. Germline CDR1 and CDR2: DFQATT and SNEGSKA (reference sequence). Unmatched junction bases numbered 11, after V lost 6 bases and J lost 0 bases. The CDR3 protein is CSATGTSGATSTDTQYF. CDR3 nucleotides: TGCAGTGCCACCGGGACTAGCGGCGCAACTAGCACAGATACGCAGTATTTT.

This clonotype was picked up a small number of times. A read error is possible here, since a much larger clone lies one base away. This chain joins TRBV7-9 and TRBJ2-1; the D gene is possibly TRBD1 (5 bases). Gene TRBJ2-7 matches the end of the DNA better, so the J call may be wrong. CDR3 length: 16 amino acids. Per the germline V gene, CDR1 is SEHNR and CDR2 is FQNEAQ (reference sequence). The CDR3 is CASSTTGANFYNEQYF. DNA for the CDR3: TGTGCCAGCAGCACTACAGGCGCCAATTTCTACAATGAGCAGTACTTC.

A few counts support this clonotype. The rearrangement uses TRBV6-5 and TRBJ2-3; maybe TRBD2 (5 bases). The germline CDR1 and CDR2 sequences are MNHEY and SVGAGI. CDR3 length: 17 amino acids. V shed 0 bases and J shed 4 bases, with 17 bases lying between them. The chain's CDR3 is CASSYSTGSGVADTQYF. CDR3 sequence (DNA): TGTGCCAGCAGTTACTCGACGGGCAGCGGTGTAGCAGATACGCAGTATTTT.

This clonotype occurred a few times. V usage is TRBV11-2 and J usage is TRBJ2-1, with TRBD2 matching over 10 bases. J was trimmed by 8 bases and V by 1 base; bases with no gene match: 26. Germline CDR1 and CDR2: SGHAT and FQNNGV. CDR3 size: 22 residues. The CDR3 nucleotides are TGTGCCAGCAGCTTAGTATTTAGGCTAGCGGGGGAACAATTTGGTTCATCCGATGAGCAGTTCTTC. Amino acid sequence: CASSLVFRLAGEQFGSSDEQFF.

This clonotype appeared a few times. The chain joins TRBV19 to TRBJ1-2; weak D call: TRBD1 (5 bases). V was clipped by 0 bases and J by 4 bases, with 12 bases between them. This CDR3 spans 15 amino acids. CDR1 and CDR2 from the germline V gene are LNHDA and SQIVND (reference sequence). The CDR3 loop reads CASSIEGRTIYGYTF. The CDR3 coding sequence is TGTGCCAGTAGTATAGAGGGGCGAACTATCTATGGCTACACCTTC.

This clonotype was detected a few times. This rearrangement joins TRBV12-3 or TRBV12-4 to TRBJ2-2; the match to TRBD2 covers 7 bases. The CDR3 has 15 residues. V shed 1 base, J shed 3 bases, and the junction held 2 bases outside the gene matches. The CDR3: CASSLGGGDTGELFF. Here the CDR3 DNA reads TGTGCCAGCAGTTTAGGCGGGGGTGACACCGGGGAGCTGTTTTTT.

Here the CDR3 DNA reads TGTGCCAGCAGTTGGGACCGGGACAGGTTAACATTCTACGAGCAGTACTTC. This codes for CASSWDRDRLTFYEQYF. This chain links TRBV28 with TRBJ2-7; 8 nucleotides line up with TRBD1. This CDR3 region has 17 residues. The germline V gene encodes CDR1 MDHEN and CDR2 SYDVKM. Trimming cost V 4 bases and J 3 bases; bases outside gene matches: 14.

This clonotype was counted at least ten times. The chain links TRBV4-3 to TRBJ2-7, with TRBD1 identical over 7 bases. Germline V gives CDR1 LGHNA, CDR2 YSLEER. The CDR3 runs to 15 residues. The V and J ends lost 0 bases and 3 bases, in that order; junction bases with no gene match: 5. Written as DNA, the CDR3 is TGCGCCAGCAGCCAAGAAAGGCGACAGGGCTACGAGCAGTACTTC. Protein sequence: CASSQERRQGYEQYF.

The chain joins TRBV4-1 to TRBJ2-7; no firm D call. CDR1 is MGHRA, CDR2 YSYEKL, per germline. The CDR3 is 12 amino acids. The V end was cut by 6 bases, the J end by 7 bases, with 13 bases between. CDR3 amino acids: CASSPEYNEQYF. The CDR3 nucleotides are TGCGCCAGCAGTCCCGAGTACAATGAGCAGTACTTC.

This clonotype turned up a few times. V gene TRBV6-1 combines with J gene TRBJ1-6, with TRBD1 as a possible D gene (5 bases). V lost 1 base and J lost 7, with 5 bases in between. CDR3 size: 13 residues. Germline V gives CDR1 MNHNS, CDR2 SASEGT. CDR3 sequence (DNA): TGTGCCAGCAGTGAAGAGGGGAATTCACCCCTCCACTTT. Protein product: CASSEEGNSPLHF.

The chain uses TRBV14 and TRBJ2-5; tentative D call: TRBD1 (5 bases). The length of the CDR3 is 15 residues. Trimming took off 3 bases at V and 1 base at J, with 12 bases between the two ends. CDR1 is SGHDN and CDR2 is FVKESK in the germline V gene. CDR3 sequence (DNA): TGTGCCAGCAGCCAGTTAAGGGGTGTCCAAGAGACCCAGTACTTC. Translating it yields CASSQLRGVQETQYF.

This clonotype was seen ten or more times. The chain is built from TRBV28 and TRBJ2-7, with TRBD1 matching 7 bases. V lost 10 bases and J lost 0; bases outside the gene matches: 12. Germline V gene sequence: CDR1 MDHEN, CDR2 SYDVKM. The CDR3 runs 15 residues. DNA of the CDR3: TGTGCCACCACTTCTCCGGGACAGAGCTCCTACGAGCAGTACTTC. Its translation: CATTSPGQSSYEQYF. Drawing the rest from reference TRBV28 and TRBJ2-7, the complete variable domain is DVKVTQSSRYLVKRTGEKVFLECVQDMDHENMFWYRQDPGLGLRLIYFSYDVKMKEKGDIPEGYSVSREKKERFSLILESASTNQTSMYLCATTSPGQSSYEQYFGPGTRLTVT.

V gene TRBV6-5 combines with J gene TRBJ2-5; TRBD1 matches 7 bases. Germline V gene data show CDR1 as MNHEY and CDR2 as SVGAGI. This CDR3 is built from 13 residues. Germline trimming cut 6 bases from V and 3 bases from J; bases unmatched to any gene: 4. This chain's CDR3 is CASRKTGKETQYF. CDR3 in DNA: TGTGCCAGCAGAAAGACAGGGAAAGAGACCCAGTACTTC.

About this clonotype itself: A read error may be the cause here, since a much bigger clone is one base away. The CDR3 sequence: CASSPGTSGGRDEQFF. The CDR3 DNA reads TGTGCCAGCAGCCCGGGGACTAGCGGGGGGCGCGATGAGCAGTTCTTC. This rearrangement joins TRBV7-2 to TRBJ2-1; 15 nucleotides agree with TRBD2. Germline V lookup: CDR1 SGHTA, CDR2 FQGNSA. Losses at the gene ends were 5 bases for V and 8 bases for J; bases not matched to a gene: 7. The CDR3 is made up of 16 amino acids.

At least ten counts were recorded for this clonotype. V usage is TRBV9 and J usage is TRBJ2-1, with 7 nucleotides matching TRBD2. Germline V CDR1 and CDR2: SGDLS, YYNGEE. The CDR3 consists of 16 residues. V gave up 4 bases and J gave up 0 bases; unmatched junction bases: 7. The CDR3 DNA follows: TGTGCCAGCAGCCCCGGGCGGGAGAGCTCCTACAATGAGCAGTTCTTC. Amino acids: CASSPGRESSYNEQFF.

In its sample, this clonotype was seen many times. The chain carries TRBV5-1 and TRBJ2-7, with a tentative D call TRBD1 (5 bases). Trimming removed 1 base from V and 0 bases from J, with 11 bases in between. CDR1 and CDR2 from the germline V gene are SGHRS and YFSETQ. This CDR3 has 15 residues. The CDR3 loop reads CASSLRPDSSYEQYF. CDR3 coding DNA: TGCGCCAGCAGCTTGAGACCCGACAGCTCCTACGAGCAGTACTTC.

This clonotype was seen at least ten times. The chain uses TRBV7-9 and TRBJ2-7, with TRBD1 matching over 12 bases. CDR1 is SEHNR and CDR2 is FQNEAQ in the germline V gene (reference sequence). J lost 2 bases, V lost 3 bases, and 2 bases had no gene match. This CDR3 spans 15 amino acids. CDR3 residues: CASSFGTGGPYEQYF. The CDR3 DNA reads as TGTGCCAGCAGCTTCGGGACAGGGGGCCCCTACGAGCAGTACTTC.